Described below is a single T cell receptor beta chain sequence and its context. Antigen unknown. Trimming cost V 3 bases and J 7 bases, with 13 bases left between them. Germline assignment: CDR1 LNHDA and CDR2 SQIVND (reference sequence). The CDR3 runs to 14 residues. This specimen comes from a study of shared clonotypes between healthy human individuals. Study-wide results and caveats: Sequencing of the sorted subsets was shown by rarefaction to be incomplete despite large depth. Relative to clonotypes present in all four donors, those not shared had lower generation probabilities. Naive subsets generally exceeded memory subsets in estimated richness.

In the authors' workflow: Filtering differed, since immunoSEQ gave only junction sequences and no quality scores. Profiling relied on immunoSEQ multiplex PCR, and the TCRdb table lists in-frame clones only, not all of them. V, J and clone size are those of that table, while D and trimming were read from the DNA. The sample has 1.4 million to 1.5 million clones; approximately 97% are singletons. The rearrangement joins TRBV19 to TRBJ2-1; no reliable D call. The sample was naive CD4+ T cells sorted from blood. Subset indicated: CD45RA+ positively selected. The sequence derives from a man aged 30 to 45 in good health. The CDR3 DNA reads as TGTGCCAGTAGTATGTACGTACGACCTAATGAGCAGTTCTTC. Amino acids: CASSMYVRPNEQFF. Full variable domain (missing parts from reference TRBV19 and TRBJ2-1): DGGITQSPKYLFRKEGQNVTLSCEQNLNHDAMYWYRQDPGQGLRLIYYSQIVNDFQKGDIAEGYSVSREKKESFPLTVTSAQKNPTAFYLCASSMYVRPNEQFFGPGTRLTVL.